The sequence of this T cell receptor beta chain was determined in a study of blood T cell repertoires in COVID-19. Overall study: COVID-19 samples collected from the United States, Italy and Spain covered acute and convalescent phases. Sample material is recorded as cDNA or gDNA derived from T cells, B-cell-depleted T cells, or PBMCs.

As originally analysed: The authors estimated nucleated cell counts from reference gene primer amplification. TCRdb's copy holds only in-frame clones and misses some; the assay was immunoSEQ multiplex PCR. D and trimming come from the DNA, and the V and J calls and clone size come from that table. This sample has fewer than 250,000 clones, with about 83% found just once. The germline V gene has CDR1 SGDLS and CDR2 YYNGEE. The V end lost 4 bases, the J end lost 0 bases, and 18 bases lay between the germline ends. This CDR3 contains 17 residues. Material: peripheral blood. V usage is TRBV9 and J usage is TRBJ2-3; a weak D match, TRBD1 (6 bases). The sequence was obtained from a woman aged 45-65 years with acute or convalescent COVID-19. The CDR3 spells CASSLMPRQASTDTQYF. For the CDR3, the DNA is TGTGCCAGCAGCCTAATGCCCAGACAGGCTAGCACAGATACGCAGTATTTT.